The clone carrying this T cell receptor (beta chain) was seen a few times. Its antigen is not identified. TCRdb passed the 5' RACE reads through MiXCR, listing each CDR3 protein once. The data show approximately 890,000 distinct CDR3 sequences, around an eighth seen once. Trimming at V came to 3 bases and at J to 2 bases, leaving 4 bases not matched to a gene. The germline V gene encodes CDR1 SGHAT and CDR2 FQNNGV. The CDR3 is 15 amino acids. This sample is drawn from a study of identical twins. Study-wide points: Alpha sequences that were out-of-frame and twin-shared showed an excess of low generation probability. While abundant cord blood beta clonotypes carried fewer insertions, memory repertoires showed no such pattern.

Healthy Caucasian individuals made up all the donors. A further study also used this sample, focusing on yellow fever vaccine responses in identical twins.

The receptor was isolated from a woman aged 18-29 years in good health. V gene TRBV11-2 combines with J gene TRBJ2-1; 7 bases map to TRBD2. What was sequenced was PBMCs. The CDR3 sequence: CASSFQRGAYNEQFF. The CDR3 DNA reads as TGTGCCAGCAGCTTCCAGCGGGGAGCCTACAATGAGCAGTTCTTC.